These 11 T cell receptor beta chains share one sample of origin, sequenced in a study of monozygotic twins with inflammatory bowel disease. Reanalyzing the 5' RACE reads, TCRdb keeps one entry per CDR3 protein, without DNA. Listed are 350,000 to 550,000 distinct CDR3 sequences; 2% to 3% falls within the top ten. The sample consisted of blood. These receptors came from a human donor with ulcerative colitis or Crohn's disease, or a healthy co-twin of an affected twin (not recorded which).

This chain joins TRBV5-1 and TRBJ2-1; TCRdb's D gene call, TRBD1, goes unchecked for lack of DNA. This CDR3 contains 15 residues. Germline assignment: CDR1 SGHRS and CDR2 YFSETQ. The CDR3 loop is CASSPLGTDYNEQFF.

V is TRBV14 and J is TRBJ2-7; without DNA, the TCRdb call of TRBD2 cannot be checked. This CDR3 contains 15 residues. Germline-derived CDR1 and CDR2 are SGHDN and FVKESK. CDR3 in amino acids: CASSQVQGGVYEQYF.

The rearrangement uses TRBV5-1 and TRBJ2-1; TCRdb returns TRBD1, unconfirmable since there is no DNA. The length of the CDR3 is 13 residues. In germline, CDR1 is SGHRS, CDR2 YFSETQ. The CDR3 region is CASSTTPGNEQFF. Supplemented by reference TRBV5-1 and TRBJ2-1, the full variable domain reads KAGVTQTPRYLIKTRGQQVTLSCSPISGHRSVSWYQQTPGQGLQFLFEYFSETQRNKGNFPGRFSGRQFSNSRSEMNVSTLELGDSALYLCASSTTPGNEQFFGPGTRLTVL.

The chain combines TRBV28 with TRBJ2-7. Germline values: CDR1 MDHEN, CDR2 SYDVKM. The CDR3 length is 12 residues. The CDR3 protein is CASVGSIYEQYF.

The rearrangement uses TRBV12-3 or TRBV12-4 and TRBJ2-2; TCRdb returns TRBD1, unconfirmable since there is no DNA. This CDR3 has 14 amino acids. This CDR3 is CASRRDTHTGELFF.

The chain recombines TRBV20-1 with TRBJ1-2. Germline V CDR1 and CDR2: DFQATT, SNEGSKA (reference sequence). The CDR3 spans 11 residues. The CDR3 reads CSAPTATGYTF.

CDR3 sequence reads: CASTEGRWGYEQYF. The genes are TRBV28 and TRBJ2-7; TCRdb's D gene call, TRBD1, goes unchecked for lack of DNA. CDR1 MDHEN and CDR2 SYDVKM come from the germline V gene. This CDR3 is built from 14 residues.

This chain uses TRBV27 with TRBJ1-2. The CDR3 is 13 amino acids. CDR1 is MNHEY, CDR2 SMNVEV, per germline (reference sequence). The CDR3 reads CASSVKVTYGYTF.

V usage is TRBV20-1 and J usage is TRBJ1-5. The CDR3 runs to 14 residues. Looked up from germline, CDR1 is DFQATT and CDR2 is SNEGSKA (reference sequence). CDR3 region: CSDVYLGSNQPQHF.

The V and J genes are TRBV3-1 and TRBJ2-2; TCRdb's D gene call, TRBD2, goes unchecked for lack of DNA. The germline V gene has CDR1 LGHDT and CDR2 YNNKEL (reference sequence). The CDR3 extends over 16 amino acids. The CDR3 here is CASSQLAGATTGELFF.

The rearrangement joins TRBV6-7 to TRBJ2-1; TCRdb returns TRBD1, unconfirmable since there is no DNA. TRBV6-7 is assigned to the ORF class and has an uncertain function. The CDR3 is 18 residues long. CDR3 region: CASSYEGHSFCPYNEQFF.